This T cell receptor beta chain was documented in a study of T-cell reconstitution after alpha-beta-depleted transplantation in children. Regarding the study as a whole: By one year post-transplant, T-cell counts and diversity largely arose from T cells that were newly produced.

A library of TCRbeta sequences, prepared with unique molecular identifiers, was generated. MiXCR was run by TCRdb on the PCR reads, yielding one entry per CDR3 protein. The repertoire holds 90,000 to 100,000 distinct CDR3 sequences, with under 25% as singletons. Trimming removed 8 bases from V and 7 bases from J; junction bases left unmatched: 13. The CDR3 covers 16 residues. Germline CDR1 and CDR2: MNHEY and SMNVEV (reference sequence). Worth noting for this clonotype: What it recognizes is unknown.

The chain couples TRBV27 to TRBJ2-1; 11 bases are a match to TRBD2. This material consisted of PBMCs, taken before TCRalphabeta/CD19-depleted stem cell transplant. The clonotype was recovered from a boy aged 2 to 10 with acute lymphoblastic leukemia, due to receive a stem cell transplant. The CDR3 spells CASSGELAGDSNEQFF. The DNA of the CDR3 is TGTGCCAGCTCGGGGGAACTAGCGGGAGATTCGAATGAGCAGTTCTTC.